The subject of this entry is one T cell receptor (beta chain). Its antigen is unknown. The germline gives CDR1 MNHEY, CDR2 SVGAGI. The CDR3 extends over 14 amino acids. Trimming shortened V by 3 bases and J by 7 bases, and 16 bases separated the two germline ends. This record belongs to a study of TIL therapy for anti-PD-1-resistant metastatic lung cancer. Study findings and constraints: Treatment-naive, never-smoker and oncogene-addicted patients were overrepresented in this highly selected cohort.

Stated time point: pre-treatment sample, taken before nivolumab and TIL therapy. The libraries were made with immunoSEQ v3. Profiling relied on immunoSEQ multiplex PCR, and the TCRdb table lists in-frame clones only, not all of them. The sample holds 35,000 or so clones, about 70% seen once. This chain links TRBV6-5 with TRBJ2-7; tentative D call: TRBD2 (6 bases). Sample: blood, taken at baseline. The receptor's source is a person between 30 and 80 years old with non-small cell lung cancer. The CDR3 is CASSYDRAREEQYF. The CDR3, as DNA: TGTGCCAGCAGTTATGACCGGGCCCGGGAGGAGCAGTACTTC.